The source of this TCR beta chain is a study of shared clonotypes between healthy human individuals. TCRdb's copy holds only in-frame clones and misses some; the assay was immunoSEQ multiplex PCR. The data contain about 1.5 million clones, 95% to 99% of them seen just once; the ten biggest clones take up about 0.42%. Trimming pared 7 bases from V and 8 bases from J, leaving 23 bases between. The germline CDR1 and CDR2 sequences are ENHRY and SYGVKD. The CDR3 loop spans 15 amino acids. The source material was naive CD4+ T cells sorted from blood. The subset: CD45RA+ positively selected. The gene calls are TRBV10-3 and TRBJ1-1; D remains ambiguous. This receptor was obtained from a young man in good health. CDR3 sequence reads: CAITKSSGDTEEAFF. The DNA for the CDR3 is TGTGCCATCACCAAAAGTTCAGGAGATACTGAGGAAGCTTTCTTT.